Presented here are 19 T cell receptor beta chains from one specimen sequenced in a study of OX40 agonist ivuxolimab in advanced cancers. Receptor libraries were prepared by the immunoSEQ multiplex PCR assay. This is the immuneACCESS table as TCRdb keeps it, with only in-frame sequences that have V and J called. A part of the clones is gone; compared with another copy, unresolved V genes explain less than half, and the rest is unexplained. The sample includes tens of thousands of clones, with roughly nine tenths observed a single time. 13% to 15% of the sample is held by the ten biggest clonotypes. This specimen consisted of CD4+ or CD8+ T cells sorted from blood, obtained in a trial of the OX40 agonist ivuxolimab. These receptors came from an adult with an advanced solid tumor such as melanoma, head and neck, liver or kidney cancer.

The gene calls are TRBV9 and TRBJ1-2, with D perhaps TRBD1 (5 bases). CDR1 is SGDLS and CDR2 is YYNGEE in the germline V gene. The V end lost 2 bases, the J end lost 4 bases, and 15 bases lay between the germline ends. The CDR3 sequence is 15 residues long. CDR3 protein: CASSVLPGDGYGYTF. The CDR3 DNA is TGTGCCAGCAGCGTCCTTCCCGGGGACGGCTATGGCTACACCTTC.

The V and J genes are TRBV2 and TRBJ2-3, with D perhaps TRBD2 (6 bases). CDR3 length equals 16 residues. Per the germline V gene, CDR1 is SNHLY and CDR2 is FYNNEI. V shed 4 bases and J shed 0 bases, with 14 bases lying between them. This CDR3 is CASSVGTAVSTDTQYF. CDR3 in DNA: TGTGCCAGCAGTGTCGGGACTGCCGTTAGCACAGATACGCAGTATTTT.

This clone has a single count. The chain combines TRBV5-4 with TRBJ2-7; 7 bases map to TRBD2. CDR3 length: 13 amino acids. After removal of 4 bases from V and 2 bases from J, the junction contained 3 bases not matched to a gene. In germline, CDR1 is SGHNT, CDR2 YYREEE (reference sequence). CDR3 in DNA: TGTGCCAGCAGCCACGGGACTACCTACGAGCAGTACTTC. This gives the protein CASSHGTTYEQYF.

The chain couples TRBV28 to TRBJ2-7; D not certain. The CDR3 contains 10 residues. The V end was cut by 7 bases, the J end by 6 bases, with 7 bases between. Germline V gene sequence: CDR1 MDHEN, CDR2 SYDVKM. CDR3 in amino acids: CASIPLEQYF. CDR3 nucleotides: TGTGCCAGCATCCCCCTCGAGCAGTACTTC.

The CDR3 DNA follows: TGTGCCAGCAGTCTCAGGGACAGGGAATACACTGAAGCTTTCTTT. As protein: CASSLRDREYTEAFF. The rearrangement uses TRBV28 and TRBJ1-1; 9 positions agree with TRBD1. The CDR3 loop spans 15 amino acids. CDR1 is MDHEN and CDR2 is SYDVKM in the germline V gene. V was clipped by 5 bases and J by 3 bases; unmatched bases: 7.

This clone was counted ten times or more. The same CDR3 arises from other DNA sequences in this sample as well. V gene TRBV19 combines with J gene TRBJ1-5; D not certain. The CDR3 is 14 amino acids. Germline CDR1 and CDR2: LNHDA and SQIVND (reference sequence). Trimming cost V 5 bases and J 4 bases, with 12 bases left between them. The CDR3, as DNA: TGTGCCAGTAGTCTGTACAGAGATAATCAGCCCCAGCATTTT. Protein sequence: CASSLYRDNQPQHF.

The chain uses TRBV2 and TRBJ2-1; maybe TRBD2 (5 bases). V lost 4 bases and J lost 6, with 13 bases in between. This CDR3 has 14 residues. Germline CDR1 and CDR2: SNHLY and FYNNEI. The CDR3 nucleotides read TGTGCCAGCAGTGGGGTGGGAGCAGTCAATGAGCAGTTCTTC. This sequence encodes CASSGVGAVNEQFF. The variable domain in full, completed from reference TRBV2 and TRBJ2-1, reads EPEVTQTPSHQVTQMGQEVILRCVPISNHLYFYWYRQILGQKVEFLVSFYNNEISEKSEIFDDQFSVERPDGSNFTLKIRSTKLEDSAMYFCASSGVGAVNEQFFGPGTRLTVL.

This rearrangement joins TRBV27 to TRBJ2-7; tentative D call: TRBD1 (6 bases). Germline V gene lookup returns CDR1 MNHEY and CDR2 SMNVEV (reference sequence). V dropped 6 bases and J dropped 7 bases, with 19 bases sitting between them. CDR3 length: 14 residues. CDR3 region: CASRPIHRVGEQYF. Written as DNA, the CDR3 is TGTGCCAGCAGACCTATACACAGGGTTGGAGAGCAGTACTTC.

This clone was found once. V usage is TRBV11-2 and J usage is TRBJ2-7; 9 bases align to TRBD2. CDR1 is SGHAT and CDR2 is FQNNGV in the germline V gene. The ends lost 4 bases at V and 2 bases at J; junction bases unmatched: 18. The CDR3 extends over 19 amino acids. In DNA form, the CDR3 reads TGTGCCAGCAGCTCCAGCCCCGGGACTAGCCCCCAAAAACCCTACGAGCAGTACTTC. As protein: CASSSSPGTSPQKPYEQYF.

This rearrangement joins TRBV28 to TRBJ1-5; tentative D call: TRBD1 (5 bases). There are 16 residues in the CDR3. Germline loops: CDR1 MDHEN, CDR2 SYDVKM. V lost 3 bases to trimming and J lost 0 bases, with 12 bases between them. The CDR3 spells CASSFETGYSNQPQHF. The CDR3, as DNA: TGTGCCAGCAGTTTCGAAACAGGTTATAGCAATCAGCCCCAGCATTTT.

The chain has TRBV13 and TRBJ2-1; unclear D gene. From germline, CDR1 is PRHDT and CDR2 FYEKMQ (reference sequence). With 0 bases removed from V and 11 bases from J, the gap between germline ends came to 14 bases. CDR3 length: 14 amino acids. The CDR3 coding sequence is TGTGCCAGCAGCTTAGGCCGCGTTGGCAGTAAGCAGTTCTTC. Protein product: CASSLGRVGSKQFF.

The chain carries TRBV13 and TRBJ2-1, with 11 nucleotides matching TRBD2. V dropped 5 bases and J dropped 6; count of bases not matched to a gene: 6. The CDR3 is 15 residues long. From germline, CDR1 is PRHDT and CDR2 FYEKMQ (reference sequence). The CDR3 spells CASSQLAGASNEQFF. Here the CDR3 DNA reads TGTGCCAGCAGCCAACTAGCGGGAGCTAGCAATGAGCAGTTCTTC.

CDR3 sequence reads: CANYIGGFEQYF. The CDR3 coding sequence is TGTGCAAACTACATTGGCGGATTCGAGCAGTACTTC. The genes are TRBV2 and TRBJ2-7; D gene uncertain. CDR3 length: 12 residues. The V gene's germline CDR1 is SNHLY and CDR2 FYNNEI.

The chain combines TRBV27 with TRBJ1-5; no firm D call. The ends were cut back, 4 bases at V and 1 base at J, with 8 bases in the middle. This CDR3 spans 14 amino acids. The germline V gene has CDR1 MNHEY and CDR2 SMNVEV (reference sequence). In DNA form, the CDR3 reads TGTGCCAGCAGTTCCAGCTGGAGCAATCAGCCCCAGCATTTT. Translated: CASSSSWSNQPQHF.

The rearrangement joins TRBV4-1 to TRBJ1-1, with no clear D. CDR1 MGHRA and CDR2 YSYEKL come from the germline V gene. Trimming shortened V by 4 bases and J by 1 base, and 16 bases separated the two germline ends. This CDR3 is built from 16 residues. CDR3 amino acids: CASSPRVGDKNTEAFF. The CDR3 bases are TGCGCCAGCAGCCCTAGAGTAGGCGATAAGAACACTGAAGCTTTCTTT.

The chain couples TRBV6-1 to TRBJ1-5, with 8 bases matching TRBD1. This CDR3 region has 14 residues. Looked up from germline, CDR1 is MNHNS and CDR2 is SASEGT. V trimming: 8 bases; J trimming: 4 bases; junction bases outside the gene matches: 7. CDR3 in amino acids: CASDDTGGNQPQHF. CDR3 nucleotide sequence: TGTGCCAGCGACGATACAGGGGGGAATCAGCCCCAGCATTTT.

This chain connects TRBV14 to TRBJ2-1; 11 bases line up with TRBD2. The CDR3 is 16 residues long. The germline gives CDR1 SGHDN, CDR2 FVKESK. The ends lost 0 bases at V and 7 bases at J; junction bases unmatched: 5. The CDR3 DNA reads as TGTGCCAGCAGCCAAGATGGGCTAGCGGGAGGTAATGAGCAGTTCTTC. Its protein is CASSQDGLAGGNEQFF.

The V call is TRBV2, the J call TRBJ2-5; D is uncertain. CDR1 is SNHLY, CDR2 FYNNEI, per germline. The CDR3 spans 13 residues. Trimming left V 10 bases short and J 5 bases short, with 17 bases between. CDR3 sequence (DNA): TGTGCCATTAGAGAAAGGGCGGCCGAGACCCAGTACTTC. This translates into CAIRERAAETQYF.

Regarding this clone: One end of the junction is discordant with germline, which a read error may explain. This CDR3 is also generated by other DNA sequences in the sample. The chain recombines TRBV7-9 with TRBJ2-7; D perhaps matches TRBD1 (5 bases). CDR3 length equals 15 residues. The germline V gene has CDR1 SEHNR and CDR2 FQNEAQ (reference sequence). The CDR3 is CASSSTQDKAYEQYF. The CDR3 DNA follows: TGTGCCAGCAGCTCGACACAGGATAAAGCCTATGAGCAGTACTTC. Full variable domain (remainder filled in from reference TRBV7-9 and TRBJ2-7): DTGVSQNPRHKITKRGQNVTFRCDPISEHNRLYWYRQTLGQGPEFLTYFQNEAQLEKSRLLSDRFSAERPKGSFSTLEIQRTEQGDSAMYLCASSSTQDKAYEQYFGPGTRLTVT.